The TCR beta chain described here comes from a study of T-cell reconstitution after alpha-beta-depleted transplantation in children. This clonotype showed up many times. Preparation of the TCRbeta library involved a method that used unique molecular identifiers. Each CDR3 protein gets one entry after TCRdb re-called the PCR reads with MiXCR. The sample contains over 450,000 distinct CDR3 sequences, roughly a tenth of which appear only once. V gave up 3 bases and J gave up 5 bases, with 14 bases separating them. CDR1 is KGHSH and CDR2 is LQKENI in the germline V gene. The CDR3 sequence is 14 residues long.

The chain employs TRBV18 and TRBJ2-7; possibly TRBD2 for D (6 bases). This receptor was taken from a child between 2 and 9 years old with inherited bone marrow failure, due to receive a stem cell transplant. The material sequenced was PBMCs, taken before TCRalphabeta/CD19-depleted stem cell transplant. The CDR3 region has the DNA TGTGCCAGCTCACCGGGGACTGCTTATCACGAGCAGTACTTC. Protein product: CASSPGTAYHEQYF. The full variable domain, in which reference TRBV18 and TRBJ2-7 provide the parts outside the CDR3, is NAGVMQNPRHLVRRRGQEARLRCSPMKGHSHVYWYRQLPEEGLKFMVYLQKENIIDESGMPKERFSAEFPKEGPSILRIQQVVRGDSAAYFCASSPGTAYHEQYFGPGTRLTVT.